The present TCR beta chain was sequenced within a study of beta chain features in type 1 diabetes. Study context: No age, gender or cell yield differences were seen between patients and healthy donors. Study results and limitations: Moderate but significant shortening of TCRB CDR3s was recorded in all four CD4+ subsets from Type 1 diabetes patients.

Note on this clone: Its antigen is unknown.

Between the trimmed V and J ends, which lost 3 bases and 4 bases, there was a span of 13 bases. The CDR3 totals 15 residues. Germline CDR1 is MGHDK and CDR2 is SYGVNS. Sorting with CD45RO/CCR7/CD25/CD127/CD95/CD27 yielded naive, central memory, regulatory and stem-like memory CD4+ cells. Populations isolated by sorting all had purity greater than 95%. Expressed TCRB transcripts were sequenced after all isolated RNA was converted to cDNA. The repertoire was sequenced with immunoSEQ multiplex PCR; TCRdb's copy has only in-frame clones and lacks some. The sample records 550,000 to 850,000 clones, roughly 13% being singletons.

Sequenced sample: naive CD4+ T cells from blood. The TCR sequence derives from a man between 18 and 35 years old with type 1 diabetes. The V call is TRBV25-1, the J call TRBJ1-5; weak D call: TRBD1 (5 bases). CDR3 nucleotides: TGTGCCAGCAGTGACGGGGGGTCGGGTAATCAGCCCCAGCATTTT. This translates into CASSDGGSGNQPQHF.